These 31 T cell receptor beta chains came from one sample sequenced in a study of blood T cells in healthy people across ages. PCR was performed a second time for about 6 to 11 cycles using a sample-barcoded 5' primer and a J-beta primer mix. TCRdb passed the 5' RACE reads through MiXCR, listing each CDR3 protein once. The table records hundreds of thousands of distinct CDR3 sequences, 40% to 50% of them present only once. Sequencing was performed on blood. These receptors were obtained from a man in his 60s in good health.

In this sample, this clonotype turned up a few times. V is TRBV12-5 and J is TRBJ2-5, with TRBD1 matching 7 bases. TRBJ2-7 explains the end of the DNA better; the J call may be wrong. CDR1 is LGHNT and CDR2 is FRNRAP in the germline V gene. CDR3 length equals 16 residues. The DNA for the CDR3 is TGTGCTAGTGGTTTGACACCCCGACAGGGATTGGACGAGCAGTACTTC. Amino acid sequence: CASGLTPRQGLDEQYF.

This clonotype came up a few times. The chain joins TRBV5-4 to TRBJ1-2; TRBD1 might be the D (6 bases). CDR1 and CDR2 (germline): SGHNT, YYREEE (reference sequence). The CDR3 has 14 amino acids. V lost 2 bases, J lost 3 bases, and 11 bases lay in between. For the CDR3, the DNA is TGTGCCAGCAGCTTTGGGGGGCTGGACTATGGCTACACCTTC. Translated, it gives CASSFGGLDYGYTF. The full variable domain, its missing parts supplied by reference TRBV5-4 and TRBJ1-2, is ETGVTQSPTHLIKTRGQQVTLRCSSQSGHNTVSWYQQALGQGPQFIFQYYREEENGRGNFPPRFSGLQFPNYSSELNVNALELDDSALYLCASSFGGLDYGYTFGSGTRLTVV.

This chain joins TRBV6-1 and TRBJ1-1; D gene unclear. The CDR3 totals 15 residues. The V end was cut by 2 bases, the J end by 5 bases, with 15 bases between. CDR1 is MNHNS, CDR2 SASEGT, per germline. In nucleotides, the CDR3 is TGTGCCAGCAGTGAAATAGTAGAGCTAATGACTGAAGCTTTCTTT. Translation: CASSEIVELMTEAFF.

CDR3 in amino acids: CASSFRGWRDTQYF. The CDR3 nucleotides are TGTGCCAGCAGCTTCAGGGGGTGGCGAGATACGCAGTATTTT. The chain has TRBV7-9 and TRBJ2-3; 7 positions match TRBD1. The V gene's germline CDR1 is SEHNR and CDR2 FQNEAQ (reference sequence). This CDR3 has 14 amino acids. The ends lost 3 bases at V and 5 bases at J; junction bases unmatched: 5.

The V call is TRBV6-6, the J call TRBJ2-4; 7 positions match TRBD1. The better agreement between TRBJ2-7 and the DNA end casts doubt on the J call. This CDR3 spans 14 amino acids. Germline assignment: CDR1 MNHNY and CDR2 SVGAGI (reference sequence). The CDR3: CASTKGALTYEQYF. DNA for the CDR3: TGTGCCAGCACCAAGGGGGCTTTAACGTACGAGCAGTACTTC.

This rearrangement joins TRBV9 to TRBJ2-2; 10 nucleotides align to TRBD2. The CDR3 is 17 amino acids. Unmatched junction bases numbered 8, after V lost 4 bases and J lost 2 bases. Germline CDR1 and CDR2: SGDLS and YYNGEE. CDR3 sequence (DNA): TGTGCCAGCAGCCTAAGCGGACTAGCGGAAAACACCGGGGAGCTGTTTTTT. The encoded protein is CASSLSGLAENTGELFF.

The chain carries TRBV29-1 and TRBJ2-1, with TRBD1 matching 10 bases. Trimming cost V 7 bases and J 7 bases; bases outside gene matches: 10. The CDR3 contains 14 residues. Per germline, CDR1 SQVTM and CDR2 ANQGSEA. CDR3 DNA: TGCAGCGGGATTCCGGGACAGGGGAGGAATGAGCAGTTCTTC. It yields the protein CSGIPGQGRNEQFF.

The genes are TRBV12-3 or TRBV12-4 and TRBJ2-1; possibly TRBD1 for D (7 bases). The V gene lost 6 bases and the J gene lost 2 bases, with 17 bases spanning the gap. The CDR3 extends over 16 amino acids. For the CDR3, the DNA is TGTGCCAGCAGAAAAACTAGCAGGGGGGCCTACAATGAGCAGTTCTTC. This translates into CASRKTSRGAYNEQFF.

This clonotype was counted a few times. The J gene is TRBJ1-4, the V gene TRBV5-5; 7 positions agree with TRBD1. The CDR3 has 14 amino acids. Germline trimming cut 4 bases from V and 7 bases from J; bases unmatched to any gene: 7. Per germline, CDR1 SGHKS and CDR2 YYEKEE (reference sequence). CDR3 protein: CASSPGQVPEKLFF. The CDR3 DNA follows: TGTGCCAGCAGCCCCGGACAGGTCCCTGAAAAACTGTTTTTT.

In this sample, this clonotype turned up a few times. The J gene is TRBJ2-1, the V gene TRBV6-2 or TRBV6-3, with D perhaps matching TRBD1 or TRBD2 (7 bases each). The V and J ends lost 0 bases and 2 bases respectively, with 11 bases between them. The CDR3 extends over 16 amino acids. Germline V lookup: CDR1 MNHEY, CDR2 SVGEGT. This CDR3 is CASSYSGGGAYNEQFF. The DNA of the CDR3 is TGTGCCAGCAGTTACTCGGGAGGGGGCGCCTACAATGAGCAGTTCTTC.

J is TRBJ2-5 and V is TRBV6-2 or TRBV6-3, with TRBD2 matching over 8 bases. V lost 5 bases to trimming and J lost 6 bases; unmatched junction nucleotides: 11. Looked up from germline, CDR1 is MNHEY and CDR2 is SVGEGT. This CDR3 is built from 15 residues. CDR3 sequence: CASSGAGGYLQTQYF. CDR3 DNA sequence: TGTGCCAGCAGTGGCGCGGGGGGATATTTGCAGACCCAGTACTTC.

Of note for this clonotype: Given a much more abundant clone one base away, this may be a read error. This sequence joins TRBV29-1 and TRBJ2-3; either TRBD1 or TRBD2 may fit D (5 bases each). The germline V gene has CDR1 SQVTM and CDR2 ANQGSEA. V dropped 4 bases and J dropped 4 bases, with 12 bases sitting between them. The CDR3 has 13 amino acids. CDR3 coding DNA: TGCAGCGTTGCCTCGGGGCGTTCAGATACGCAGTATTTT. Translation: CSVASGRSDTQYF.

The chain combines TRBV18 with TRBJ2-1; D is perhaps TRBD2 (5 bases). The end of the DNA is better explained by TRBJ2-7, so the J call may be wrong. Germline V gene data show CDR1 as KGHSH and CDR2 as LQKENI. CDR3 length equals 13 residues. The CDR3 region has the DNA TGTGCCAGCTCACCCTCCTCGAGGGCCGAGCAGTACTTC. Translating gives CASSPSSRAEQYF.

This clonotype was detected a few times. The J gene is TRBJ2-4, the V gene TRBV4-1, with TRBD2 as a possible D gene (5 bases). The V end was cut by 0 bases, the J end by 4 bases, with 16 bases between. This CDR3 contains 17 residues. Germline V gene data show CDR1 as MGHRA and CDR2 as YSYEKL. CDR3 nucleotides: TGCGCCAGCAGCCAAGATGACTACTCCTTAGCTAAAAACATTCAGTACTTC. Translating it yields CASSQDDYSLAKNIQYF.

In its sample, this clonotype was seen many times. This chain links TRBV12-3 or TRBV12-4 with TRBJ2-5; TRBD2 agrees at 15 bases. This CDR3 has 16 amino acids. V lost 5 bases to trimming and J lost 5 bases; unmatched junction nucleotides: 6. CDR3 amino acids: CASSRTSGGALETQYF. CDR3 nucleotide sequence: TGTGCCAGCAGTCGGACTAGCGGGGGGGCCCTGGAGACCCAGTACTTC.

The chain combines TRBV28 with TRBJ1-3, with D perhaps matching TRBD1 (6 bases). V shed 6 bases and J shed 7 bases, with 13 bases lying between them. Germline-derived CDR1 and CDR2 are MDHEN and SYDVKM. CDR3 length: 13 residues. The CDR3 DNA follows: TGTGCCAGCAGCCCAGGTCAGGGGAACACCATATATTTT. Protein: CASSPGQGNTIYF.

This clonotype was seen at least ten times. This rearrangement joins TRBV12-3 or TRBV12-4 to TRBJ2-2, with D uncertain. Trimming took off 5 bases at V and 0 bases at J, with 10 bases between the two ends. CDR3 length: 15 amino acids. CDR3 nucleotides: TGTGCCAGCAGTCCCTATGGCTCGAACACCGGGGAGCTGTTTTTT. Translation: CASSPYGSNTGELFF.

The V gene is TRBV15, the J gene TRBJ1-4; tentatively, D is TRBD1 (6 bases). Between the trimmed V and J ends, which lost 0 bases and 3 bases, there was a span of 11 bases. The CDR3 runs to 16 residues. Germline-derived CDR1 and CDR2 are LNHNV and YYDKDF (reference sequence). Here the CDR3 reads CATSRDPGGPNEKLFF. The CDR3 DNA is TGTGCCACCAGCAGAGATCCCGGGGGCCCTAATGAAAAACTGTTTTTT.

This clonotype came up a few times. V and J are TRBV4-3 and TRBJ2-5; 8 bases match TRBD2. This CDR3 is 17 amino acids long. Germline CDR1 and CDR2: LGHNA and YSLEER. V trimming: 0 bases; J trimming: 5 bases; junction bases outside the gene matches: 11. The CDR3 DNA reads TGCGCCAGCAGCCAAGATGGAGGGACTAGGGGGTTTGAGACCCAGTACTTC. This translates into CASSQDGGTRGFETQYF.

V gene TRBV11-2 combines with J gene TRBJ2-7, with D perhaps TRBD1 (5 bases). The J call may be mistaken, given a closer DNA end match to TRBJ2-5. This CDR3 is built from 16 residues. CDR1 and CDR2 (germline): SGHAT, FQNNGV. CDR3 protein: CASSLNPLGANETQYF. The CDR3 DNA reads TGTGCCAGCAGCTTAAACCCCCTTGGGGCAAATGAGACCCAGTACTTC.

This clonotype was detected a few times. Written as DNA, the CDR3 is TGTGCCAGCAGCTCCCAAGGCTCATATCAGCCCCAGCATTTT. Residues: CASSSQGSYQPQHF. The chain employs TRBV7-2 and TRBJ1-5; D is uncertain. This CDR3 contains 14 residues. V shed 4 bases and J shed 5 bases, with 12 bases lying between them. The V gene's germline CDR1 is SGHTA and CDR2 FQGNSA. Full variable domain (outside the CDR3, taken from reference TRBV7-2 and TRBJ1-5): GAGVSQSPSNKVTEKGKDVELRCDPISGHTALYWYRQSLGQGLEFLIYFQGNSAPDKSGLPSDRFSAERTGGSVSTLTIQRTQQEDSAVYLCASSSQGSYQPQHFGDGTRLSIL.

The CDR3 loop is CASSLLGRQVNQPQHF. For the CDR3, the DNA is TGTGCCAGCAGCTTATTAGGAAGACAGGTGAATCAGCCCCAGCATTTT. The rearrangement links TRBV7-2 to TRBJ1-5, with a weak D call TRBD1 (6 bases). CDR1 and CDR2 from the germline V gene are SGHTA and FQGNSA. Trimming left V 2 bases short and J 4 bases short, with 15 bases between. The CDR3 totals 16 residues.

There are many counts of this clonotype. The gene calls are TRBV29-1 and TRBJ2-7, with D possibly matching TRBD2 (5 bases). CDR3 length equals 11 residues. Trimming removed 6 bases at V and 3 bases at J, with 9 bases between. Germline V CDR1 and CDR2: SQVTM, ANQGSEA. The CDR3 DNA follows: TGCAGCGTCAGCAGCGGCTACGAGCAGTACTTC. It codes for CSVSSGYEQYF.

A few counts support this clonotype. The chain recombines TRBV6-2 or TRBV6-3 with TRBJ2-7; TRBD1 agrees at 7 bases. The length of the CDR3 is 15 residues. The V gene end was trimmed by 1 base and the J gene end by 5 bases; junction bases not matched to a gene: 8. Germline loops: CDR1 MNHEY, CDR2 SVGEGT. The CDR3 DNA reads TGTGCCAGCAGTTACTTGGACAGGCGCCGGAACGAGCAGTACTTC. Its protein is CASSYLDRRRNEQYF.

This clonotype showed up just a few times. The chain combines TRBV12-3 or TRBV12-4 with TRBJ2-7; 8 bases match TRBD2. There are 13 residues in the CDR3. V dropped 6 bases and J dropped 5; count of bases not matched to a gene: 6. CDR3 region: CASRGLEVNEQYF. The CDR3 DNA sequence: TGTGCCAGCAGGGGACTAGAAGTCAACGAGCAGTACTTC.

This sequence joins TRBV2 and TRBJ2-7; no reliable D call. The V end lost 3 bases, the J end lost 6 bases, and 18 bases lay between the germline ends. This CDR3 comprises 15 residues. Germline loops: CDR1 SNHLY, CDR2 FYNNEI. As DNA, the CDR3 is TGTGCCAGCAGTGATCGAACATTTGGGATAAGCGAGCAGTACTTC. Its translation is CASSDRTFGISEQYF.

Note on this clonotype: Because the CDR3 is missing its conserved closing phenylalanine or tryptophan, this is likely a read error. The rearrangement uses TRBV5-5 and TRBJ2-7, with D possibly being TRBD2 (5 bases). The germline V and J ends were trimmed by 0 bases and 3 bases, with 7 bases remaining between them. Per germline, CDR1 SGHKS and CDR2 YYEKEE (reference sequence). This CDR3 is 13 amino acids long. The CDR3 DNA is TGTGCCAGCAGCTTGGAACTAGTCTACGAGCAGTACCTC. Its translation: CASSLELVYEQYL.

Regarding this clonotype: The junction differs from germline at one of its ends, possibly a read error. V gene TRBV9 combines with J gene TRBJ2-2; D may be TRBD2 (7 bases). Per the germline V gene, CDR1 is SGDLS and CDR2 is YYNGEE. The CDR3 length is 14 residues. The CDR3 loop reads CASGVGGQAGELFF. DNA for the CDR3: TGTGCCAGCGGCGTCGGGGGGCAGGCCGGGGAGCTGTTTTTT.

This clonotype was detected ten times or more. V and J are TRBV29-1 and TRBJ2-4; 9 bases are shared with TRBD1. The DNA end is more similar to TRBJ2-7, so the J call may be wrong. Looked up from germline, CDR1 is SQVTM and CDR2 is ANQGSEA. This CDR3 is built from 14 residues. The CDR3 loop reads CSVVATGGIGEQYF. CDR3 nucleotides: TGCAGCGTTGTGGCAACAGGGGGCATAGGCGAGCAGTACTTC.

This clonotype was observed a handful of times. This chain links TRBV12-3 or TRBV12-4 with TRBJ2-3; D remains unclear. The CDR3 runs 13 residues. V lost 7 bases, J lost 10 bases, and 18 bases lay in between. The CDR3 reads CASKASLPGSQYF. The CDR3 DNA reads TGTGCCAGCAAGGCCTCCCTCCCCGGGTCGCAGTATTTT.

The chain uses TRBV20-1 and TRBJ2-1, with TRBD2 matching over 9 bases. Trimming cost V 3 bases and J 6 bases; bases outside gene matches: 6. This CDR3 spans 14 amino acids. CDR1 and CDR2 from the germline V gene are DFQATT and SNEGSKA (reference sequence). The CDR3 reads CSASPLAGLNEQFF. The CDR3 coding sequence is TGCAGTGCTAGCCCCCTAGCGGGGCTCAATGAGCAGTTCTTC.